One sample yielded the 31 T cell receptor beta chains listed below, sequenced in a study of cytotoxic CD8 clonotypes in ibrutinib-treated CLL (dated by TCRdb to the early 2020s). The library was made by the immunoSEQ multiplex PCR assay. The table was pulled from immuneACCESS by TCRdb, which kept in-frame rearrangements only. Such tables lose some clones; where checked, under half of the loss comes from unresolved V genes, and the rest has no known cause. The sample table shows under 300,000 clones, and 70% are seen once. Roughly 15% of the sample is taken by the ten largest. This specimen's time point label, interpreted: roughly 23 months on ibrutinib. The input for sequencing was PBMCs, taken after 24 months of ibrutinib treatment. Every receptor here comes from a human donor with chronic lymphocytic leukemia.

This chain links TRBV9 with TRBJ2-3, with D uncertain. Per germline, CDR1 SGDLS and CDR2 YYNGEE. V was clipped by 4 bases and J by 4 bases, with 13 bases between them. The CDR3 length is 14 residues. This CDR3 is CASSQTYTADTQYF. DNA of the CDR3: TGTGCCAGCAGCCAGACTTATACGGCAGATACGCAGTATTTT.

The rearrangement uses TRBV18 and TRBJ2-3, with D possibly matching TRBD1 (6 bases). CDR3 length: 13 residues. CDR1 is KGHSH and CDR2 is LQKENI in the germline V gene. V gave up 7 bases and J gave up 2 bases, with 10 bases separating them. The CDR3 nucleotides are TGTGCCAGCTTGGGGGCGTTCACAGATACGCAGTATTTT. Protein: CASLGAFTDTQYF.

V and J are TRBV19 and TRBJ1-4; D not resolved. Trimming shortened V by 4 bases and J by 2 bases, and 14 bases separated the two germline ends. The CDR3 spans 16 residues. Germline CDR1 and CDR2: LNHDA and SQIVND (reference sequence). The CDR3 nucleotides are TGTGCCAGTAGTACCGGACTTCAGGCGACTAATGAAAAACTGTTTTTT. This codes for CASSTGLQATNEKLFF.

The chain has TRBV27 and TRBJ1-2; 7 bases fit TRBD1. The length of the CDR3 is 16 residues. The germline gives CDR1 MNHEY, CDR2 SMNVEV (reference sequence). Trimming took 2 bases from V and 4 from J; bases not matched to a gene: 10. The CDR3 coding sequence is TGTGCCAGCAGTTTAAAGGGACAGAATCCAGGCTATGGCTACACCTTC. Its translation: CASSLKGQNPGYGYTF.

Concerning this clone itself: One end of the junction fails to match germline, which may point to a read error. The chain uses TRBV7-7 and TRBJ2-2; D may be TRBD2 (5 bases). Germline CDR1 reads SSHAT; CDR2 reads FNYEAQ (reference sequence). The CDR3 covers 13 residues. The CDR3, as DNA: TGTGCTAGCAGCGATGACGAGGGCGGGGAGCTGTTTTTT. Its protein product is CASSDDEGGELFF.

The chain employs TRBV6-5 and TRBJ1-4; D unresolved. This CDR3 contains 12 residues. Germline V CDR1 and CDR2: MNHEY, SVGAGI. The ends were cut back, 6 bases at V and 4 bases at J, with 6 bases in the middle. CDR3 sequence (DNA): TGTGCCAGCAGCCGTCTTAATGAAAAACTGTTTTTT. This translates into CASSRLNEKLFF.

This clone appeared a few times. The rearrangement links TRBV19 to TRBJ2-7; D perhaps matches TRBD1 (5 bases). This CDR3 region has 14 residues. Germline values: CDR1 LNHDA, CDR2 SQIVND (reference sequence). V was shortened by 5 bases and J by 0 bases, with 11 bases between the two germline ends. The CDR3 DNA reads TGTGCCAGTAGTCGTACAGGTTCCTCCTACGAGCAGTACTTC. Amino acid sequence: CASSRTGSSYEQYF.

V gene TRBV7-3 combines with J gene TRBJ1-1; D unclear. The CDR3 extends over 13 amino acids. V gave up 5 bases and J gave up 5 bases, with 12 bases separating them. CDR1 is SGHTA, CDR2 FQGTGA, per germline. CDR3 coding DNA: TGTGCCAGCAGCAATATGGCGGGTACTGAAGCTTTCTTT. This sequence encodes CASSNMAGTEAFF.

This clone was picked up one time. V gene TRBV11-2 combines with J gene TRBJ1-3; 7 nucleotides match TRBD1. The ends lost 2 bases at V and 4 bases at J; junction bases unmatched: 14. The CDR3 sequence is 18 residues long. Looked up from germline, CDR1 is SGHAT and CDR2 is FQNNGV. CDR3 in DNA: TGTGCCAGCAGCTTATGGGACAGCGGCCTTGGGTCCGGAAACACCATATATTTT. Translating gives CASSLWDSGLGSGNTIYF.

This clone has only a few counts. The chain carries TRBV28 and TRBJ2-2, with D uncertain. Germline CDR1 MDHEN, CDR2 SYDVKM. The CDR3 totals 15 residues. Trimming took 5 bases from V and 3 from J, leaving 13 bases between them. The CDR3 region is CASSPAPTDTGELFF. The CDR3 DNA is TGTGCCAGCAGTCCCGCCCCGACGGACACCGGGGAGCTGTTTTTT.

The CDR3: CASSYRALDQYF. The CDR3, as DNA: TGTGCCAGCAGTTATCGGGCCTTGGATCAGTACTTC. The chain joins TRBV28 to TRBJ2-4; D gene uncertain. The CDR3 consists of 12 residues. Per the germline V gene, CDR1 is MDHEN and CDR2 is SYDVKM. V shed 4 bases and J shed 12 bases, with 13 bases lying between them.

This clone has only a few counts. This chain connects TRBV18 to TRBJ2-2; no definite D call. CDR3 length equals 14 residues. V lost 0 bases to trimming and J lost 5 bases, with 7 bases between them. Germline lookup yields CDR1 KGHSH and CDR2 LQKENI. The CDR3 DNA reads TGTGCCAGCTCACCACCGGGCCGTACCGGGGAGCTGTTTTTT. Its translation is CASSPPGRTGELFF.

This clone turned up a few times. The DNA of the CDR3 is TGCGCCAGCAGTCCCGACAGGAGCTCCTACGAGCAGTACTTC. It codes for CASSPDRSSYEQYF. This sequence joins TRBV10-2 and TRBJ2-7; D may be TRBD1 (6 bases). The CDR3 contains 14 residues. CDR1 WSHSY and CDR2 SAAADI come from the germline V gene. V was trimmed by 5 bases and J by 0 bases, leaving 11 bases between them.

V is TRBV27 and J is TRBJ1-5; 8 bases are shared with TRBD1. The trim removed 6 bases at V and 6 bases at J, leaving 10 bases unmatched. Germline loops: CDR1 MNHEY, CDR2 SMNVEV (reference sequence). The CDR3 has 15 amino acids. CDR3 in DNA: TGTGCCAGCAGCCCGGACAGGGATGTTCGTCAGCCCCAGCATTTT. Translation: CASSPDRDVRQPQHF.

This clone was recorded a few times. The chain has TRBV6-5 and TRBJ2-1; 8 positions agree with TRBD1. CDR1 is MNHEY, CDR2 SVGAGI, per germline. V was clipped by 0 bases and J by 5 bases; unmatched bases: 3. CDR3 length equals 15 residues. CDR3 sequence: CASSYSTGVNNEQFF. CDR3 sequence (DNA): TGTGCCAGCAGTTACTCGACAGGGGTCAACAATGAGCAGTTCTTC.

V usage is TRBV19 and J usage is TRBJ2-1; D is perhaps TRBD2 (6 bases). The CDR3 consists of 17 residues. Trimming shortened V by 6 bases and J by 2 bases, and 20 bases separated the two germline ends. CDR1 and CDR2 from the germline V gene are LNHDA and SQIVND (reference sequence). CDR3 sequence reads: CASSPRGGSWAYNEQFF. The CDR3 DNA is TGTGCCAGTAGCCCCCGGGGAGGTAGCTGGGCCTACAATGAGCAGTTCTTC.

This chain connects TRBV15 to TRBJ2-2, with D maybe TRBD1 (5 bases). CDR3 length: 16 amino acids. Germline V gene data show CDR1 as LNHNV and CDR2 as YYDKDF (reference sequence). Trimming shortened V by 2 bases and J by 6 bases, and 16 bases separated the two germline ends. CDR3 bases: TGTGCCACCAGCAGACCCCCCGAGCTAGGGGCCGGGGAGCTGTTTTTT. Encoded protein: CATSRPPELGAGELFF.

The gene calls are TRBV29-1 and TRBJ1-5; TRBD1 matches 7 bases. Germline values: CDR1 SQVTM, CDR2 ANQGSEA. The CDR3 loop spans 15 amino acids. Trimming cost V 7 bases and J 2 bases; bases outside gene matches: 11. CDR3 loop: CSASSGGNGNQPQHF. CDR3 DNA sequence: TGCAGCGCCTCGTCAGGGGGGAACGGCAATCAGCCCCAGCATTTT.

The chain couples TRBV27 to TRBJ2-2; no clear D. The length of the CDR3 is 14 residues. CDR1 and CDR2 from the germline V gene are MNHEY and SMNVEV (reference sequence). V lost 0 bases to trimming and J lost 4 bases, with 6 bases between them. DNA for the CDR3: TGTGCCAGCAGTTTATCCCCGATCACCGGGGAGCTGTTTTTT. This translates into CASSLSPITGELFF.

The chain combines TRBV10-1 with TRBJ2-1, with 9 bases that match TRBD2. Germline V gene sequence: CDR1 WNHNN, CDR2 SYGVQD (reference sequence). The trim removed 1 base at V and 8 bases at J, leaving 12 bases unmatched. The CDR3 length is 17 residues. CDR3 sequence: CASSEWGSAGGSDEQFF. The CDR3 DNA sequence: TGCGCCAGCAGTGAGTGGGGTTCAGCGGGAGGTTCGGATGAGCAGTTCTTC.

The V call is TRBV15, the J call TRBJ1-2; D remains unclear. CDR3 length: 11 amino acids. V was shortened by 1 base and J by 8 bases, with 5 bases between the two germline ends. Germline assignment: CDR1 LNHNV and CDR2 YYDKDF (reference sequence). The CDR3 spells CATSRGEGYTF. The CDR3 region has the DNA TGTGCCACCAGCAGAGGGGAAGGCTACACCTTC. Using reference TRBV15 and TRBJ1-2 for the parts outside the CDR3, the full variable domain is DAMVIQNPRYQVTQFGKPVTLSCSQTLNHNVMYWYQQKSSQAPKLLFHYYDKDFNNEADTPDNFQSRRPNTSFCFLDIRSPGLGDTAMYLCATSRGEGYTFGSGTRLTVV.

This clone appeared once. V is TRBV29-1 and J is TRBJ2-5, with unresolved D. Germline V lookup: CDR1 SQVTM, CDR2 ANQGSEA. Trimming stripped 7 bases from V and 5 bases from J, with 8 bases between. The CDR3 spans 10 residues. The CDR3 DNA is TGCAGCGCCCTGAGGGAGACCCAGTACTTC. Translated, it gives CSALRETQYF.

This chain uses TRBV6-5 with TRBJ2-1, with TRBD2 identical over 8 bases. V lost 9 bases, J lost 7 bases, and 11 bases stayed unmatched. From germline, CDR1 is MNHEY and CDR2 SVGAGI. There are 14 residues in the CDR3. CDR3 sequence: CASRPRAGANEQFF. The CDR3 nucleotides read TGTGCCAGTCGACCGAGAGCGGGAGCAAATGAGCAGTTCTTC.

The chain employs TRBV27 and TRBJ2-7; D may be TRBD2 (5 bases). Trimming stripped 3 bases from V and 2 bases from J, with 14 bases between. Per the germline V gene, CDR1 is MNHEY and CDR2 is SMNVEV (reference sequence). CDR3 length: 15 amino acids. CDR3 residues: CASSFQNGIAYEQYF. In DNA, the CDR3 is TGTGCCAGCAGTTTTCAGAACGGGATAGCCTACGAGCAGTACTTC.

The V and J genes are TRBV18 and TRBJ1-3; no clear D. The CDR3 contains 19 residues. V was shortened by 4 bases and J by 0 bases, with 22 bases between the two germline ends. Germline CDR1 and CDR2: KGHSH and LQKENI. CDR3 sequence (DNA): TGTGCCAGCTCACTAATCATGGCCTCGACTTCCGACTCTGGAAACACCATATATTTT. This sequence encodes CASSLIMASTSDSGNTIYF.

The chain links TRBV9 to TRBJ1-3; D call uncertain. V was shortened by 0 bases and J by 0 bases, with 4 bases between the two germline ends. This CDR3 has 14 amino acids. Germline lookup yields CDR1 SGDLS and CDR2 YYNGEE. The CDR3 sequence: CASSVVGSGNTIYF. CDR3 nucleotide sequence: TGTGCCAGCAGCGTAGTGGGCTCTGGAAACACCATATATTTT.

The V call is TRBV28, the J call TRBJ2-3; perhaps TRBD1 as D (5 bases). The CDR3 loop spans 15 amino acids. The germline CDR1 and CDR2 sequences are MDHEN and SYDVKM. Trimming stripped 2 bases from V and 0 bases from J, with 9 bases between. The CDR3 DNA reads TGTGCCAGCAGTTTAATTCCAGGGAGCACAGATACGCAGTATTTT. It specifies CASSLIPGSTDTQYF.

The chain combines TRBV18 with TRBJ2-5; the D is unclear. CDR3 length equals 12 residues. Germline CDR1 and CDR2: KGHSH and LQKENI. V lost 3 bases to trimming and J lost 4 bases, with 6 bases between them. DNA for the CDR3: TGTGCCAGCTCACCCGCTCTAGAGACCCAGTACTTC. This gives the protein CASSPALETQYF.

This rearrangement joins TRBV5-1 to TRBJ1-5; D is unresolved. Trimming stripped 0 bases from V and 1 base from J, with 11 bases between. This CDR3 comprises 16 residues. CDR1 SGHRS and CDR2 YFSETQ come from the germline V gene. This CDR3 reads CASSLGFPGSNQPQHF. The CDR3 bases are TGCGCCAGCAGCTTGGGCTTTCCGGGGAGCAATCAGCCCCAGCATTTT. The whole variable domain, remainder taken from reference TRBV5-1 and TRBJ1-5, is KAGVTQTPRYLIKTRGQQVTLSCSPISGHRSVSWYQQTPGQGLQFLFEYFSETQRNKGNFPGRFSGRQFSNSRSEMNVSTLELGDSALYLCASSLGFPGSNQPQHFGDGTRLSIL.

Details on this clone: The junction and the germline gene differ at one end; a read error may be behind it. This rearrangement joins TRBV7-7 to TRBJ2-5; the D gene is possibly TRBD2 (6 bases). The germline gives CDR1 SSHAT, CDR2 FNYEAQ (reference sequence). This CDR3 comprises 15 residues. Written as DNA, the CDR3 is TGTGCTAGCAGCCCCATACCGGGGGACCAAGAGACCCAGTACTTC. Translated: CASSPIPGDQETQYF.

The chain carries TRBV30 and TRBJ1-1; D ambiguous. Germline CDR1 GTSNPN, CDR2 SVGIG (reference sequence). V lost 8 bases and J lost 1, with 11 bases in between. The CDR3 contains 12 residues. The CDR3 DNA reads TGTGCCGGGTGGCGGGGGAACACTGAAGCTTTCTTT. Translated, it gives CAGWRGNTEAFF.